This T cell receptor (beta chain) was sequenced in a study of blood T cell repertoires in COVID-19 (dated by TCRdb to the early 2020s). Study-wide context: Samples from collaborators originated in the United States, Italy and Spain and spanned both the acute and convalescent phases of COVID-19. Where available, HLA class I and class II types were taken from metadata supplied by the sample provider and were not determined by assay-based typing. The prospective study material was composed of cDNA or gDNA derived from T cells, B-cell-depleted T cells, or PBMCs. Samples came from the ongoing ImmuneRACE study (first 160 participants) plus 1,254 subjects from 6 global collaborators. Subjects who had been exposed to COVID-19, were actively infected with it, or had recovered from it provided the deeply sampled blood TCRbeta repertoires that made up the dataset. The repertoires were made available in a free public database intended to serve as a resource for research on the immune response to SARS-CoV-2. A de-identified subject ID, COVID-19 status, age in years and sex were almost always included in the sample metadata. General conclusions and limits of the study: Clinical and demographic metadata were provided uncurated, with the amount varying by source and participant.

To note about this clone: Which antigen it targets is not known. Per-nucleotide qualities are absent, and no much larger clonotype sits a single base away.

Collaborating institutions collected whole blood in K2EDTA tubes following their own protocols. Collaborator samples were shipped for TCRbeta analysis as frozen whole blood, isolated PBMCs, or DNA extracted from either sample type. TCRbeta CDR3 regions were amplified from genomic DNA by means of the immunoSEQ Assay, a bias-controlled multiplex PCR. As for how the authors treated the data: Within the assay, amplification of reference gene primers was used to estimate how many nucleated cells each sample contained. Sequence reads were collapsed and filtered to measure the absolute abundance of every unique TCRbeta CDR3 rearrangement. For each sample, productive Simpson clonality was calculated as the square root of Simpson's diversity index over productive rearrangements. TCRdb took this table from immuneACCESS and kept in-frame rearrangements with V and J called. Such tables lack part of the clones; where checked against another copy, unresolved V genes explain under half of the gap, and the rest is unexplained. V and J calls and clone size are those listed in that table; D and trimming were worked out from the DNA. This sample lists some 93,000 clones; 75% to 90% were detected once. The biggest ten clones account for roughly 20% of the sample.

CDR1 and CDR2 (SNHLY, FYNNEI) derive from the germline V gene. The CDR3 numbers 16 residues from cysteine through phenylalanine. The CDR3 DNA has 48 bases and is translated from base 1. Trimming costs V 5 bases and J 2 bases, and their ends lie 19 bases apart. The sequence joins TRBV2 to TRBJ2-7, and possibly TRBD2, on 5 matching bases. Source material: peripheral blood. This TCR derives from a woman of 80 years or more with acute or convalescent COVID-19. CDR3 protein: CASSSQRILTTYEQYF. The DNA sequence reads TGTGCCAGCAGTAGTCAGCGGATACTTACCACCTACGAGCAGTACTTC.